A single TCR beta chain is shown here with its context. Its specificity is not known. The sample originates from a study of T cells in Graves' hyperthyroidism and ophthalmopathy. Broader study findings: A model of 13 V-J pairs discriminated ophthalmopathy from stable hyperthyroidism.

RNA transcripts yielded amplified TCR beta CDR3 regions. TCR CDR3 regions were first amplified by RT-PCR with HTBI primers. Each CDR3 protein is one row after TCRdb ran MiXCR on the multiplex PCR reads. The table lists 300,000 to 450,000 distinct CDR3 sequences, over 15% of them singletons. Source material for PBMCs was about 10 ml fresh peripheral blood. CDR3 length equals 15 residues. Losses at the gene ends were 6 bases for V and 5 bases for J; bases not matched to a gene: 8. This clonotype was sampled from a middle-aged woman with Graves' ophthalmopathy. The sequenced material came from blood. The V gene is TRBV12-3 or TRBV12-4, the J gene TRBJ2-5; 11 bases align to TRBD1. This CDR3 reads CASSWTGGGGETQYF. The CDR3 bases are TGTGCCAGCAGCTGGACAGGGGGCGGTGGGGAGACCCAGTACTTC.